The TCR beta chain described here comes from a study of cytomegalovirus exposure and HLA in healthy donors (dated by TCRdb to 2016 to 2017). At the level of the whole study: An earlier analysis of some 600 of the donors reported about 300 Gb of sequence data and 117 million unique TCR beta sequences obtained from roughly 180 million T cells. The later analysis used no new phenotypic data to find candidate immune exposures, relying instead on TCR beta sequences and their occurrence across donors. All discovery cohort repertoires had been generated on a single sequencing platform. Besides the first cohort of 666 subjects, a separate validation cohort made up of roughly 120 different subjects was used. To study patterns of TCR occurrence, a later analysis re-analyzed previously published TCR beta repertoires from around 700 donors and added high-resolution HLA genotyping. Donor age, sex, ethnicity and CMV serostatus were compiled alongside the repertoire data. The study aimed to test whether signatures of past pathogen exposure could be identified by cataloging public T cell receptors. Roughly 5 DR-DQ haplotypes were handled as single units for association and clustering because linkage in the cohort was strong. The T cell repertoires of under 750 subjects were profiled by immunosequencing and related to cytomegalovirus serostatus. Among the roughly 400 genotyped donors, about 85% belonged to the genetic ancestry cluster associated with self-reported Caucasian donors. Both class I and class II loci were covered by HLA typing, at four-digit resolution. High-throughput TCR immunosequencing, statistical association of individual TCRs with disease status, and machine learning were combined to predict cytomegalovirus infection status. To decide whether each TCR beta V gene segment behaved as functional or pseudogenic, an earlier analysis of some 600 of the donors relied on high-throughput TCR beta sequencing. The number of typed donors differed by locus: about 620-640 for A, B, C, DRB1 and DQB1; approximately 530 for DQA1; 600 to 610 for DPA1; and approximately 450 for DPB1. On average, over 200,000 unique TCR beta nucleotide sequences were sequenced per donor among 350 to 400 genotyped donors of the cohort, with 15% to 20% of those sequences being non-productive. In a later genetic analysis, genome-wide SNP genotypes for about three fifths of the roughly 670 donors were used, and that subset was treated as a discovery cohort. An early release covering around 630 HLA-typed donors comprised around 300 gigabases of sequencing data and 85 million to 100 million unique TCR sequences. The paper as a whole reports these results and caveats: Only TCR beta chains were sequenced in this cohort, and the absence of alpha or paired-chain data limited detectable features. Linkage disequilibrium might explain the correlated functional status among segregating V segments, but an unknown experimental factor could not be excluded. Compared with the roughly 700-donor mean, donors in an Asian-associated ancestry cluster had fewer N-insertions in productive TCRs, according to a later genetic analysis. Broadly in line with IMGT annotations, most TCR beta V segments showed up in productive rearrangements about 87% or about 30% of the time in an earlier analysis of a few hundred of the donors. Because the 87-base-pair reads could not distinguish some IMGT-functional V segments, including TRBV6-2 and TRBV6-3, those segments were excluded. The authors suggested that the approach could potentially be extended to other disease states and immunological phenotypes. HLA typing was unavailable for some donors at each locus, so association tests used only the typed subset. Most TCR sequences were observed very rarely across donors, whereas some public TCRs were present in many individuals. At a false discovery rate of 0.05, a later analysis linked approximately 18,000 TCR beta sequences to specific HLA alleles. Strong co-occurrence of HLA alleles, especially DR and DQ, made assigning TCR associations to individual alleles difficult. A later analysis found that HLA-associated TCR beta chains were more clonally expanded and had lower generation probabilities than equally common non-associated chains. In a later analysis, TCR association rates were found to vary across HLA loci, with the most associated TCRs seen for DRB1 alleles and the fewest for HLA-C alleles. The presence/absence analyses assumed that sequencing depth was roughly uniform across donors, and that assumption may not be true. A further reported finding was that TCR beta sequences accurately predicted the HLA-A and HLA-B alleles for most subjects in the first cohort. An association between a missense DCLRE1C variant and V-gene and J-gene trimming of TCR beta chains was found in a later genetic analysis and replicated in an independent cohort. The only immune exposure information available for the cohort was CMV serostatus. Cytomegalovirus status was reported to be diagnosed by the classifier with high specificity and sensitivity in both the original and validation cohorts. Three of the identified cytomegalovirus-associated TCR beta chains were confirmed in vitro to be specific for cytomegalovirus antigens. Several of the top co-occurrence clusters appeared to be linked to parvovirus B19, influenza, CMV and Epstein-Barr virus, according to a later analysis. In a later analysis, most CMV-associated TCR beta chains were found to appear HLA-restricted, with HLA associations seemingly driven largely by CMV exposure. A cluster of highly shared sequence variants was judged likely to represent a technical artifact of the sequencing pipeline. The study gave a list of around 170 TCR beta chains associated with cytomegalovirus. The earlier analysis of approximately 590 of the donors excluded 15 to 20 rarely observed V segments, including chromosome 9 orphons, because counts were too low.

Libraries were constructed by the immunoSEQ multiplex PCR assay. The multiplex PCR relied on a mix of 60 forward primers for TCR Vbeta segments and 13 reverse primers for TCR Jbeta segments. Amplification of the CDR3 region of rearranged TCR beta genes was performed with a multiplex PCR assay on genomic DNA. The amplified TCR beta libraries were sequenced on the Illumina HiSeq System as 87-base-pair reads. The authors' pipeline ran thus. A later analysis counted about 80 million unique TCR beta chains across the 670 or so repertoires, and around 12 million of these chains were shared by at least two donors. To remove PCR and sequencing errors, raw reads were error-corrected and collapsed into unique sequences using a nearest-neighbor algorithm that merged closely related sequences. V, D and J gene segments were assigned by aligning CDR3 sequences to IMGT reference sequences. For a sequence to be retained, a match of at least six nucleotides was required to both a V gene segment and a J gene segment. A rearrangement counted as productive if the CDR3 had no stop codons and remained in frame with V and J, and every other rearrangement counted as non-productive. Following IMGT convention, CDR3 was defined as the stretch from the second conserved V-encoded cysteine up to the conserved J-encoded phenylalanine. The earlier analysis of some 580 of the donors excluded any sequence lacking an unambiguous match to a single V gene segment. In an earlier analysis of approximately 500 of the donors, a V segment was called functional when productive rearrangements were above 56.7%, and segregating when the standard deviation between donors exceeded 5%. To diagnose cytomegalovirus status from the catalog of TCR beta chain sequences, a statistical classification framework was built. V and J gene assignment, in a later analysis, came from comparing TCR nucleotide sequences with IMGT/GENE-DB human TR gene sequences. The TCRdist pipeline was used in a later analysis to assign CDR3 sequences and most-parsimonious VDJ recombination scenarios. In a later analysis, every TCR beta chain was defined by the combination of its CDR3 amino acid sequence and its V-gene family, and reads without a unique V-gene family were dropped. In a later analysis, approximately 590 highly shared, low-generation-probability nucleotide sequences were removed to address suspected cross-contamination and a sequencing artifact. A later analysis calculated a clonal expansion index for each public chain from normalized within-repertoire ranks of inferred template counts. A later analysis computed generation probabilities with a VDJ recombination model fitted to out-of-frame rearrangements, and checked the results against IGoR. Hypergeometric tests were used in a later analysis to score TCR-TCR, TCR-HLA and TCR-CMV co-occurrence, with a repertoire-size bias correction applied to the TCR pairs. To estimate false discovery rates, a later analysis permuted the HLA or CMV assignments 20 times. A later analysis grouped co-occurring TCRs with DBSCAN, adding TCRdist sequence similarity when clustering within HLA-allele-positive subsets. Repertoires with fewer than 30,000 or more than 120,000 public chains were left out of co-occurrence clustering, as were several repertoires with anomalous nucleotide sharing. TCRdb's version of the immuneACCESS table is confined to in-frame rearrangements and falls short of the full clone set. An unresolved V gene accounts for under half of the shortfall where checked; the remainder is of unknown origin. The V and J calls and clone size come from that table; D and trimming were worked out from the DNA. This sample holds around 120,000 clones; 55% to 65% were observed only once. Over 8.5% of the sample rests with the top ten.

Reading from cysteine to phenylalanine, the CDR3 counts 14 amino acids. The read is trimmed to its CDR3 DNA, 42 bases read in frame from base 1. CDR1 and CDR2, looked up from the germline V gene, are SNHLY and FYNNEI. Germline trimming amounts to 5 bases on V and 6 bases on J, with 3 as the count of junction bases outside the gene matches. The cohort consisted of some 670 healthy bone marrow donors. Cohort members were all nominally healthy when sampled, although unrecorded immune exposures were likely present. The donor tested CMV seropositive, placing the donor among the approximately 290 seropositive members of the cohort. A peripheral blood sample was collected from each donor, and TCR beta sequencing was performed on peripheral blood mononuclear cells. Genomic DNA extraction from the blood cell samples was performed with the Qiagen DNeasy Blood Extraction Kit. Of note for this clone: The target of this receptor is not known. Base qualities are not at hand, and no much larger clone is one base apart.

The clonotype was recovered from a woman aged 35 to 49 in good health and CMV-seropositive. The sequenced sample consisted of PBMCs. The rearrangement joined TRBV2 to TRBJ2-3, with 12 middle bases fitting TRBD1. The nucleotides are TGTGCCAGCAGTACCGGGACAGGGGGCGATACGCAGTATTTT. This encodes CASSTGTGGDTQYF.